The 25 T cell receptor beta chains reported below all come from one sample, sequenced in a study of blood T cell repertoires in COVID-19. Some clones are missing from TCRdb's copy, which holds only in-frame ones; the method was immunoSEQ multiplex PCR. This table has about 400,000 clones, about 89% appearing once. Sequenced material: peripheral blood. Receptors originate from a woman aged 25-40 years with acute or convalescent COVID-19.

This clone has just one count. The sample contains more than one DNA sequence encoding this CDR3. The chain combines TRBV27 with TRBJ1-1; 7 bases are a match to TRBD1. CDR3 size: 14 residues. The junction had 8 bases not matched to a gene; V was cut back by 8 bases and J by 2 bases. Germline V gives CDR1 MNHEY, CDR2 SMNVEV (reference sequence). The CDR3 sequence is CASSLTGSNTEAFF. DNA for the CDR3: TGTGCCAGCTCCCTGACAGGGTCAAACACTGAAGCTTTCTTT.

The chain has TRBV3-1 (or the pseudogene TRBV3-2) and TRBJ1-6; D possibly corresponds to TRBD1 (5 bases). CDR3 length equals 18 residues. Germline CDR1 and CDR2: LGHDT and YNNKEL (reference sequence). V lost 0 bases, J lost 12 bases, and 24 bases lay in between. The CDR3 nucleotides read TGTGCCAGCAGCCAAGATCCTAACAGGTTTGGGTTTATATTACCCCTCCACTTT. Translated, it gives CASSQDPNRFGFILPLHF.

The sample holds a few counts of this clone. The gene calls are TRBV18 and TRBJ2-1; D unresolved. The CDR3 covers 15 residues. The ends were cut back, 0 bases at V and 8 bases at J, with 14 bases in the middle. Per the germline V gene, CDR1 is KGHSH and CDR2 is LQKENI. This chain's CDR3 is CASSPPPAGIHEQFF. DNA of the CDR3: TGTGCCAGCTCACCACCCCCAGCAGGTATACATGAGCAGTTCTTC.

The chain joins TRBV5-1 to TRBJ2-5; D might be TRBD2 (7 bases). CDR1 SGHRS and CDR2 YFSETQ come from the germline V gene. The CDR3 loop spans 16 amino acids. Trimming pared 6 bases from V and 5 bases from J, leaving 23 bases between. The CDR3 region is CASNQWGGRGAETQYF. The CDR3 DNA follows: TGCGCCAGCAACCAGTGGGGGGGGCGAGGCGCGGAGACCCAGTACTTC.

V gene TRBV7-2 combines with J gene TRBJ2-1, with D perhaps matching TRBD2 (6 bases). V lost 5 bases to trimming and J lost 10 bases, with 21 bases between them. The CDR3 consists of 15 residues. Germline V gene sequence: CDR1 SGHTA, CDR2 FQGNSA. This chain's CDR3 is CASSPSGTGTWEQFF. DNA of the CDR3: TGTGCCAGCAGCCCGTCCGGGACTGGGACCTGGGAGCAGTTCTTC.

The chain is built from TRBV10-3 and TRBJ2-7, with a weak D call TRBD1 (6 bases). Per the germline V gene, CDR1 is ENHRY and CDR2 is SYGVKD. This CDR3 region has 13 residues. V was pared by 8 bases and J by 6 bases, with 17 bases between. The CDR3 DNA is TGTGCCATCCAACAGGGATCCGAGGTCGAGCAGTACTTC. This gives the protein CAIQQGSEVEQYF.

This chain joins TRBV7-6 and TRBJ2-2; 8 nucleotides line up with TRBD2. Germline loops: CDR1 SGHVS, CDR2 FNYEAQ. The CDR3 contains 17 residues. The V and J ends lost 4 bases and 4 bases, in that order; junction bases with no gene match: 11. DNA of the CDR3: TGTGCCAGCAGCTACGCGGGGGGTAGGGTAGCCACCGGGGAGCTGTTTTTT. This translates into CASSYAGGRVATGELFF.

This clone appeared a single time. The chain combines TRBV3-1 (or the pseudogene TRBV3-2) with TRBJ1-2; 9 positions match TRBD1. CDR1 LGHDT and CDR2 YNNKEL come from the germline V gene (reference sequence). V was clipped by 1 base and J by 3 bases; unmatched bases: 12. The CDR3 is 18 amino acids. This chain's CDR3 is CASSQVWVGDRDDYGYTF. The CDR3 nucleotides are TGTGCCAGCAGCCAAGTGTGGGTTGGGGACAGGGACGACTATGGCTACACCTTC.

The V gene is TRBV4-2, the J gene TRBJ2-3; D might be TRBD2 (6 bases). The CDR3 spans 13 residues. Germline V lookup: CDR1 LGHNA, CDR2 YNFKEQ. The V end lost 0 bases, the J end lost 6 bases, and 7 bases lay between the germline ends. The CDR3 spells CASSQDGGDTQYF. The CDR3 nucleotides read TGTGCCAGCAGCCAAGATGGGGGGGATACGCAGTATTTT.

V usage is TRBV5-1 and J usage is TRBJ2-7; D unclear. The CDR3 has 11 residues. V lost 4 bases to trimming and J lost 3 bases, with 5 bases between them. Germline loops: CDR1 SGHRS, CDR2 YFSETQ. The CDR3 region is CASSEHYEQYF. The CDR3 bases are TGCGCCAGCAGCGAACACTACGAGCAGTACTTC.

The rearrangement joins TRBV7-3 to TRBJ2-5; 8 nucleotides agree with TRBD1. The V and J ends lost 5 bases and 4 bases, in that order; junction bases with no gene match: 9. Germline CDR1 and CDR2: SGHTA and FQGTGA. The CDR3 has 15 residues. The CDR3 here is CASSPAGQAGETQYF. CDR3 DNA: TGTGCCAGCAGCCCGGCGGGACAGGCGGGAGAGACCCAGTACTTC.

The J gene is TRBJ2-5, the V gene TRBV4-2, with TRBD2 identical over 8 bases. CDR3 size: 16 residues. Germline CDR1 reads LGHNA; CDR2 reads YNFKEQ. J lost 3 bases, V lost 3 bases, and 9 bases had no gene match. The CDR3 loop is CASSHPAGGAEETQYF. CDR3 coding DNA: TGTGCCAGCAGCCATCCGGCCGGGGGGGCTGAAGAGACCCAGTACTTC.

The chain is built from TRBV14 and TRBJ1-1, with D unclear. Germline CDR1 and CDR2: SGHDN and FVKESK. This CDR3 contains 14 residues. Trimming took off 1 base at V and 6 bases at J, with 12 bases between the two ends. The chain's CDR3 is CASSQATGGAEAFF. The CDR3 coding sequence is TGTGCCAGCAGCCAAGCGACGGGAGGTGCTGAAGCTTTCTTT.

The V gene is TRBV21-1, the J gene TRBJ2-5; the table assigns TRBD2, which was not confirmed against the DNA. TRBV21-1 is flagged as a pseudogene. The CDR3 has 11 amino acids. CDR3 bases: TGTGCCAGCACGTATGAGGAGACCCAGTACTTC. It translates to CASTYEETQYF.

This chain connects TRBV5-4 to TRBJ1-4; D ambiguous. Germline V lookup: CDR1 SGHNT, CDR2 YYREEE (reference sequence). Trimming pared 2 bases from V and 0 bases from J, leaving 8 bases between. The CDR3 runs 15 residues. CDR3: CASSLSSATNEKLFF. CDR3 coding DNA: TGTGCCAGCAGCTTAAGTTCGGCAACTAATGAAAAACTGTTTTTT.

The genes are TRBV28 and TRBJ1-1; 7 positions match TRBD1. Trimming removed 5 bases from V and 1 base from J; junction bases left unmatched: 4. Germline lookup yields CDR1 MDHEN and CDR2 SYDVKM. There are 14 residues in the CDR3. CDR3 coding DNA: TGTGCCAGCAGTAACAGGGGAGGGAACACTGAAGCTTTCTTT. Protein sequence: CASSNRGGNTEAFF.

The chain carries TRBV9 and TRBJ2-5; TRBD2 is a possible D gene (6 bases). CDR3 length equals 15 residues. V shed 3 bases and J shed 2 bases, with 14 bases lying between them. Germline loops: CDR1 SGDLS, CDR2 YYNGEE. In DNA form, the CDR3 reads TGTGCCAGCAGCGCATCCGCGGGGTTGCAAGAGACCCAGTACTTC. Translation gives CASSASAGLQETQYF.

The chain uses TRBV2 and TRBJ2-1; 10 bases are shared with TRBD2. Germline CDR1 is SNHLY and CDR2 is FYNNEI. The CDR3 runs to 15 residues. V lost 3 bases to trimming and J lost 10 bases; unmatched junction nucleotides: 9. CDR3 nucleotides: TGTGCCAGCAGTGAGAGCATAGCGGGGGGTCGGGAGCAGTTCTTC. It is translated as CASSESIAGGREQFF. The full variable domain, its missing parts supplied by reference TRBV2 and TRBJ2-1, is EPEVTQTPSHQVTQMGQEVILRCVPISNHLYFYWYRQILGQKVEFLVSFYNNEISEKSEIFDDQFSVERPDGSNFTLKIRSTKLEDSAMYFCASSESIAGGREQFFGPGTRLTVL.

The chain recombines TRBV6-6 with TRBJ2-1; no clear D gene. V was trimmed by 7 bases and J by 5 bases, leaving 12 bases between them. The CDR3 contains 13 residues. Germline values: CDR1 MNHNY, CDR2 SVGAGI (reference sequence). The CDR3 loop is CASTSGWDNEQFF. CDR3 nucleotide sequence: TGTGCCAGCACCTCCGGGTGGGACAATGAGCAGTTCTTC.

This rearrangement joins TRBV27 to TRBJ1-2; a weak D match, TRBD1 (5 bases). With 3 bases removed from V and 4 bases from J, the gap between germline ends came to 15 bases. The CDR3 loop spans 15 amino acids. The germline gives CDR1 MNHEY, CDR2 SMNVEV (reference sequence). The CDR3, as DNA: TGTGCCAGCAGTTTCTCTCGTCCCCAGGGCTATGGCTACACCTTC. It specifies CASSFSRPQGYGYTF.

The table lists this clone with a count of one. CDR3 sequence (DNA): TGTGCCAGCAGCTTGGTGGCAGGTCTTAGCACAGATACGCAGTATTTT. It yields the protein CASSLVAGLSTDTQYF. The chain joins TRBV5-4 to TRBJ2-3, with D unclear. The V gene lost 0 bases and the J gene lost 0 bases, with 11 bases spanning the gap. This CDR3 contains 16 residues. Germline-derived CDR1 and CDR2 are SGHNT and YYREEE (reference sequence).

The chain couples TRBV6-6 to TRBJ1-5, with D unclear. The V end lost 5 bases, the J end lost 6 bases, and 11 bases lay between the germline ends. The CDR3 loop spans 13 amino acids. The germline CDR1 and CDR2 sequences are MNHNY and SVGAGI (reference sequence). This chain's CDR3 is CASSTRFGQPQHF. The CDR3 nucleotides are TGTGCCAGCAGTACGAGATTTGGTCAGCCCCAGCATTTT.

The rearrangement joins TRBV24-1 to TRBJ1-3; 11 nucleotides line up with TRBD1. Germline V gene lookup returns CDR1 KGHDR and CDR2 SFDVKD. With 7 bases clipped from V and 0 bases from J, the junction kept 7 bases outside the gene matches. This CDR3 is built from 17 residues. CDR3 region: CATRPGQGAVSGNTIYF. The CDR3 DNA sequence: TGTGCCACCAGGCCAGGACAGGGGGCGGTCTCTGGAAACACCATATATTTT.

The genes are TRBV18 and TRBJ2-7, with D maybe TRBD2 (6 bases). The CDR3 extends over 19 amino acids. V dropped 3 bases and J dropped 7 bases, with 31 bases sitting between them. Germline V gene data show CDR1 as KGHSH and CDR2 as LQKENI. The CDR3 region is CASSPTPGLTGGALGEQYF. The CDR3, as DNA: TGTGCCAGCTCACCCACTCCAGGCCTTACTGGCGGGGCTCTGGGAGAGCAGTACTTC.

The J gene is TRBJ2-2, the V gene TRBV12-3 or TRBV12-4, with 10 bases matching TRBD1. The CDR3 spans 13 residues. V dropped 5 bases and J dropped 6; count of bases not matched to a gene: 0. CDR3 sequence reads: CASSGTGAGELFF. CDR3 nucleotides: TGTGCCAGCAGTGGGACAGGGGCCGGGGAGCTGTTTTTT.